This T cell receptor beta chain was found in a study of cytomegalovirus exposure and HLA in healthy donors. The study's findings and limits: TCR beta V segments were, for the most part, productive about 90% or about 30% of the time in an earlier analysis. Highly shared sequence variants in one cluster were likely a sequencing artifact.

The PCR employed 60 Vbeta primers together with 13 Jbeta primers. Sequencing used immunoSEQ multiplex PCR; TCRdb keeps in-frame clones, though not all of them. The repertoire consists of about 270,000 clones, with around 66% occurring once and the leading ten covering under 3%. The V and J ends lost 3 bases and 8 bases respectively, with 13 bases between them. Germline CDR1 reads LNHDA; CDR2 reads SQIVND (reference sequence). This CDR3 is built from 13 residues. On this clone itself: Its antigen is unknown.

Material for sequencing was PBMCs. The clonotype was recovered from a female donor in good health and CMV-seronegative. J is TRBJ1-2 and V is TRBV19; maybe TRBD1 (5 bases). The CDR3 coding sequence is TGTGCCAGTAGTATTGTCAGGGAAGGAGGCTACACCTTC. Translation gives CASSIVREGGYTF.